The present T cell receptor (beta chain) was sequenced within a study of regulatory T cells in long-lasting Graves disease (dated by TCRdb to the early 2020s). In the study overall: In the newly diagnosed Graves' disease group, patients had been taking antithyroid drugs for less than 3 months. The study was conducted in China and was registered as a clinical trial. Patients with persistent Graves' disease were compared with patients with newly diagnosed Graves' disease using TCR sequencing and RNA sequencing of peripheral blood. A total of about 35 samples underwent TCR sequencing, from roughly 13 patients with persistent Graves' disease and 20 or so patients with newly diagnosed Graves' disease. General study outcomes and caveats: Patients with persistent disease shared more public clonotypes (around 2,500) than newly diagnosed patients did (approximately 970). The authors acknowledged the small sample size as a limitation that may reduce accuracy. TRBV28, TRBJ1-2 and TRBJ2-5 were preferentially used in persistent disease, while TRBV20-1 and TRBJ2-1 were favored in newly diagnosed disease. Only the TCR beta chain was sequenced and analyzed. The study examined only peripheral blood because the primary lesion, thyroid tissue, could not be accessed. Compared with newly diagnosed patients, patients with persistent Graves' disease had lower TCR Shannon entropy and fewer highly expanded clones, which suggests clonal expansion.

The time point tag for this specimen amounts to: newly diagnosed GD, antithyroid drugs for less than 3 months. RNA was extracted from PBMCs in TRIzol for both TCR sequencing and RNA sequencing. The diagnosis of Graves' disease was made according to American Thyroid Association guidelines. The patients came from an endocrinology department in Xi'an, China. From each patient, approximately 10 milliliters of peripheral blood was collected into an EDTA anticoagulant tube. Ficoll Paque Plus density gradient separation was used to isolate PBMCs, and no additional T cell sorting was done. An Agilent 2100 Bioanalyzer and agarose gel were used to check RNA quality, while a NanoDrop 2000 measured RNA concentration. The junction shows trimming of 7 bases on V and 10 bases on J, and the gene matches do not reach 12 bases of it. Taken from the germline V gene, the CDR1 and CDR2 loops are MNHEY and SVGEGT. The CDR3 covers 14 residues, taking in both the cysteine and the phenylalanine. CDR3 DNA only is kept here, 42 bases in frame from base 1.

This clonotype was observed many times. The clone's antigen remains unknown. The input lacks base qualities; no much larger clone sits a single base away. Libraries were built with multiplex PCR. Sequencing instrument: Illumina HiSeq 4000. TCR beta libraries were built with iRepertoire HTBI primers and Arm-PCR amplification of CDR3 regions. PCR products were gel purified before sequencing. In the authors' own workflow: Across samples, approximately 68 TRBV and roughly 15 TRBJ segments were identified and used for gene usage analysis of CDR3 amino acid clonotypes. COPE and FqMerger were used to merge filtered high-quality paired reads into contigs. BLAST was used to align contigs to the IMGT TRBV, TRBD and TRBJ reference genes, and CDR3 was defined following IMGT. Clonotypes above 0.1% frequency were classified as highly expanded clones. Repertoire diversity was measured by Shannon entropy, and V-J evenness by the Gini coefficient. A clonotype was considered public if more than one individual shared it. TCRdb reprocessing: public reads trimmed at Q25 with fastp, clones called with MiXCR, in-frame beta chains kept. Here each entry gathers all rows of one CDR3 protein and keeps the most common genes and DNA. In this record, the V and J calls reflect TCRdb's handling and not the investigators' own analysis. The sample table shows about 540,000 distinct CDR3 sequences, and about 13% are seen once. The ten top clones hold roughly 10% of the sample.

The sample also formed part of further work on T cells in Graves' hyperthyroidism and ophthalmopathy. Drawing on the second study: Stable Graves' hyperthyroidism was defined as no progression to ophthalmopathy during 18 months of follow-up. Hyperthyroidism patients were aged 18 to 65 years and newly diagnosed, with disease duration of less than 2 months. Exclusion was applied to patients with uncontrolled infections, other autoimmune diseases, pregnancy or lactation. Diagnoses were established on the basis of clinical symptoms, serum thyroxine and TRAb, thyroid ultrasound, and orbital computed tomography. The first round of RT-PCR for the TCR CDR3 was performed with the HTBI primer set and the Qiagen OneStep RT-PCR kit. Most expanded thyroid clonotypes (frequency above 0.001) were also detected in blood, suggesting blood repertoires may reflect thyroid immune responses. Ophthalmopathy was separated from stable hyperthyroidism by a 13 V-J signature model, with approximately 86% sensitivity and 81% to 83% specificity obtained in cross-validation and 80%/75% obtained in testing. In validation, progression to ophthalmopathy was predicted by the model with nearly 71% sensitivity and 72% to 80% specificity, a median of around 6.5 months before onset. TCR V-J signatures able to tell the groups apart were searched for in a discovery cohort of about a hundred patients, of whom approximately 40 had Graves' ophthalmopathy and more than 55 had stable Graves' hyperthyroidism. Whether ophthalmopathy could be predicted prospectively was tested in an independent validation cohort made up of fewer than 20 hyperthyroidism patients plus 17 patients who later progressed to ophthalmopathy. The roughly 100 discovery patients were divided at random into training and test sets in a 7:3 ratio. In addition, the study compared T-cell repertoires in thyroid tissue and in blood from about six Graves' hyperthyroidism patients. After blood sampling, hyperthyroidism patients were treated with methimazole at a starting dose of 30 mg daily, and ophthalmopathy patients were treated with high-dose intravenous methylprednisolone. A second multiplex PCR round built the libraries, followed by size selection and purification. The libraries were sequenced on an Illumina HiSeq2000 using paired-end 100 bp reads. SOAPnuke was used to process the raw data, removing reads that contained adapters or uncalled bases, had a mean Phred below 15, or lacked an exact match to the constant primer or identifier. High-quality paired reads were merged with COPE v1.2.5, and unique nucleotide sequences were defined as clonotypes. MiTCR v1.1 was used to align the clonotypes against IMGT TRBV, TRBD and TRBJ reference segments. Only V-J combinations with frequency above 0.0001, covering about 99% of repertoires, were analysed. The TCS score was defined as F50 (clonal expansion) divided by E x V (chaos), with BLOSUM62-based TCRdist calculated between CDR3 peptides within each V-J. Welch's t-statistics and random forest reduced around 550 V-J features to 13, which were used in a naive Bayes classifier (R e1071). No statistical method was used to fix the sample size in advance, and group allocation was not hidden from the investigators. The paper describes TCR Vbeta CDR3 sequencing of 120 to 150 peripheral blood samples, made up of around 41 ophthalmopathy patients, 70 to 75 hyperthyroidism patients and roughly 17 progressor patients.

The receptor was isolated from a man younger than 45 with Graves disease. Donor details come from another sample of the same person, matched by shared clones. This sample comprised peripheral blood mononuclear cells (PBMCs), obtained at new diagnosis, from a patient treated with antithyroid drugs. The V gene is TRBV6-2 or TRBV6-3 and the J gene is TRBJ2-1, with TRBD2 identical over 8 junction bases. CDR3 reads: CASNPPGGRHEQFF. The nucleotide sequence reads as follows: TGTGCCAGCAACCCCCCGGGCGGGAGGCACGAGCAGTTCTTC.